The 19 T cell receptor beta chains below come from one sample, sequenced in a study of OX40 agonist ivuxolimab in advanced cancers. The table came from immunoSEQ multiplex PCR; TCRdb's copy has only in-frame clones and leaves some out. The table has 90,000 or so clones, nearly 90% seen once. The starting material was CD4+ or CD8+ T cells sorted from blood, obtained in a trial of the OX40 agonist ivuxolimab. These TCRs come from an adult with an advanced solid tumor such as melanoma, head and neck, liver or kidney cancer.

This chain connects TRBV19 to TRBJ2-1; 9 positions agree with TRBD2. Trimming at V came to 7 bases and at J to 9 bases, leaving 7 bases not matched to a gene. In germline, CDR1 is LNHDA, CDR2 SQIVND (reference sequence). CDR3 size: 13 residues. The CDR3, as DNA: TGTGCCAGTAATGTAGCGGGAGAAATTGAGCAGTTCTTC. This translates into CASNVAGEIEQFF.

The chain combines TRBV11-1 with TRBJ1-5; 7 bases agree with TRBD1. CDR1 is SGHAT and CDR2 is FQDESV in the germline V gene (reference sequence). The CDR3 runs to 15 residues. V gave up 3 bases and J gave up 3 bases; unmatched junction bases: 5. CDR3 in amino acids: CASSFRGEINQPQHF. CDR3 nucleotides: TGTGCCAGCAGCTTCAGGGGGGAGATCAATCAGCCCCAGCATTTT.

The CDR3 spells CASSLEGQPFYEQYF. In DNA form, the CDR3 reads TGTGCCAGCAGCTTAGAGGGACAGCCCTTCTACGAGCAGTACTTC. The rearrangement uses TRBV7-9 and TRBJ2-7; 7 bases are a match to TRBD1. The length of the CDR3 is 15 residues. Germline CDR1 SEHNR, CDR2 FQNEAQ (reference sequence). J was trimmed by 3 bases and V by 1 base; bases with no gene match: 6.

The V and J genes are TRBV13 and TRBJ1-3, with 7 bases identical to TRBD1. Losses at the gene ends were 5 bases for V and 2 bases for J; bases not matched to a gene: 6. The CDR3 is 15 amino acids. Germline loops: CDR1 PRHDT, CDR2 FYEKMQ (reference sequence). As DNA, the CDR3 is TGTGCCAGCAGCCCGGGACAGTCAACTGGAAACACCATATATTTT. This sequence encodes CASSPGQSTGNTIYF.

The chain recombines TRBV5-1 with TRBJ2-5; D is unclear. The length of the CDR3 is 13 residues. The V and J ends lost 4 bases and 7 bases respectively, with 14 bases between them. Germline values: CDR1 SGHRS, CDR2 YFSETQ. As DNA, the CDR3 is TGCGCCAGCAGCATCCCCCCGATGGGGACCCAGTACTTC. Amino acid sequence: CASSIPPMGTQYF.

The V and J genes are TRBV18 and TRBJ2-3; 7 positions agree with TRBD1. V shed 6 bases and J 4 bases; nucleotides not matched to a gene: 7. This CDR3 is built from 14 residues. Looked up from germline, CDR1 is KGHSH and CDR2 is LQKENI. The CDR3: CASSRRQGSDTQYF. Here the CDR3 DNA reads TGTGCCAGCTCCCGCAGACAGGGATCAGATACGCAGTATTTT.

The V and J genes are TRBV27 and TRBJ2-1; the match to TRBD2 covers 8 bases. V lost 8 bases and J lost 6; bases outside the gene matches: 12. The CDR3 extends over 15 amino acids. Germline CDR1 and CDR2: MNHEY and SMNVEV (reference sequence). The CDR3 bases are TGTGCCAGCGCCCACGGCGGGACTAGGGGCAATGAGCAGTTCTTC. Translating it yields CASAHGGTRGNEQFF.

This chain links TRBV5-1 with TRBJ1-3; D gene uncertain. The V gene lost 0 bases and the J gene lost 4 bases, with 5 bases spanning the gap. Germline CDR1 SGHRS, CDR2 YFSETQ. The CDR3 is 13 residues long. Written as DNA, the CDR3 is TGCGCCAGCAGCTTGGATACGGGAAACACCATATATTTT. It encodes CASSLDTGNTIYF.

The table lists this clone with a count of one. V gene TRBV6-5 combines with J gene TRBJ1-1, with D possibly matching TRBD1 (5 bases). The germline V and J ends were trimmed by 7 bases and 1 base, with 10 bases remaining between them. The germline gives CDR1 MNHEY, CDR2 SVGAGI. There are 13 residues in the CDR3. CDR3 region: CASTPGGNTEAFF. In nucleotides, the CDR3 is TGTGCCAGCACCCCCGGGGGGAACACTGAAGCTTTCTTT.

V is TRBV25-1 and J is TRBJ1-1; tentatively, D is TRBD1 (5 bases). The germline CDR1 and CDR2 sequences are MGHDK and SYGVNS. The CDR3 is made up of 13 amino acids. V lost 3 bases, J lost 10 bases, and 15 bases lay in between. The CDR3 DNA reads TGTGCCAGCAGTGACTCCGGGGCCCCCGGAGCTTTCTTT. Its translation: CASSDSGAPGAFF. The variable domain in full, with the rest retrieved from reference TRBV25-1 and TRBJ1-1, is EADIYQTPRYLVIGTGKKITLECSQTMGHDKMYWYQQDPGMELHLIHYSYGVNSTEKGDLSSESTVSRIRTEHFPLTLESARPSHTSQYLCASSDSGAPGAFFGQGTRLTVV.

The V call is TRBV5-1, the J call TRBJ1-2; no clear D gene. Germline assignment: CDR1 SGHRS and CDR2 YFSETQ. With 5 bases removed from V and 5 bases from J, the gap between germline ends came to 10 bases. The CDR3 is made up of 12 amino acids. The CDR3 nucleotides read TGCGCCAGCAGTACCTTGGGTTATGGCTACACCTTC. Translating it yields CASSTLGYGYTF.

The J gene is TRBJ1-5, the V gene TRBV21-1; the table's D call TRBD1 went unverified against the DNA. TRBV21-1 represents a pseudogene. The CDR3 has 15 amino acids. The CDR3 DNA follows: TGTGCCAGCAAACCGGGACAGGGGCAGGATCAGCCCCAGCATTTT. As protein: CASKPGQGQDQPQHF.

This chain links TRBV2 with TRBJ2-3; 9 bases fit TRBD2. V shed 5 bases, J shed 0 bases, and the junction held 6 bases outside the gene matches. The CDR3 runs to 16 residues. Germline V gene lookup returns CDR1 SNHLY and CDR2 FYNNEI. The CDR3 here is CASSPRAGGSTDTQYF. The CDR3 bases are TGTGCCAGCAGTCCCAGAGCGGGAGGAAGCACAGATACGCAGTATTTT.

The chain has TRBV7-2 and TRBJ2-7, with no clear D. The CDR3 covers 13 residues. Trimming removed 2 bases at V and 0 bases at J, with 5 bases between. The V gene's germline CDR1 is SGHTA and CDR2 FQGNSA. This CDR3 is CASSLSPSYEQYF. The CDR3 DNA sequence: TGTGCCAGCAGCTTATCCCCCTCCTACGAGCAGTACTTC.

For this clone: Mismatch with germline at one junction end may stem from a read error. This rearrangement joins TRBV11-2 to TRBJ2-3; 9 bases are shared with TRBD2. CDR3 size: 16 residues. CDR1 is SGHAT, CDR2 FQNNGV, per germline. CDR3 sequence reads: CASSALRGVREGPQVF. The CDR3 DNA reads TGTGCCAGCAGCGCCCTTAGGGGGGTGCGGGAGGGCCCCCAGGTTTTT.

The J gene is TRBJ2-1, the V gene TRBV7-6; the D call may be TRBD1 or TRBD2 (6 bases each). The V end was cut by 6 bases, the J end by 2 bases, with 14 bases between. Germline lookup yields CDR1 SGHVS and CDR2 FNYEAQ. CDR3 length: 15 amino acids. The CDR3: CASSTEGGPYNEQFF. The CDR3, as DNA: TGTGCCAGCAGTACGGAGGGGGGACCCTACAATGAGCAGTTCTTC.

The chain joins TRBV7-2 to TRBJ1-5; no reliable D call. V shed 0 bases and J shed 6 bases, with 15 bases lying between them. CDR1 SGHTA and CDR2 FQGNSA come from the germline V gene. The CDR3 runs to 16 residues. The CDR3 sequence is CASSLALMGSGQPQHF. The CDR3 DNA sequence: TGTGCCAGCAGCTTAGCGCTAATGGGGTCAGGTCAGCCCCAGCATTTT. The whole variable domain, remainder taken from reference TRBV7-2 and TRBJ1-5, is GAGVSQSPSNKVTEKGKDVELRCDPISGHTALYWYRQSLGQGLEFLIYFQGNSAPDKSGLPSDRFSAERTGGSVSTLTIQRTQQEDSAVYLCASSLALMGSGQPQHFGDGTRLSIL.

The V gene is TRBV7-2, the J gene TRBJ1-5, with a tentative D call TRBD1 (5 bases). There are 13 residues in the CDR3. From germline, CDR1 is SGHTA and CDR2 FQGNSA. The V end lost 5 bases, the J end lost 5 bases, and 10 bases lay between the germline ends. The CDR3 DNA reads TGTGCCAGCAGCCCAGACAGAGATCAGCCCCAGCATTTT. Its translation is CASSPDRDQPQHF.

The V gene is TRBV7-8, the J gene TRBJ1-3; D unresolved. The CDR3 spans 14 residues. Looked up from germline, CDR1 is SGHVS and CDR2 is FQNEAQ. Trimming took 6 bases from V and 1 from J, leaving 10 bases between them. DNA for the CDR3: TGTGCCAGCAGGCCTAGAGAATCTGGAAACACCATATATTTT. It encodes CASRPRESGNTIYF.